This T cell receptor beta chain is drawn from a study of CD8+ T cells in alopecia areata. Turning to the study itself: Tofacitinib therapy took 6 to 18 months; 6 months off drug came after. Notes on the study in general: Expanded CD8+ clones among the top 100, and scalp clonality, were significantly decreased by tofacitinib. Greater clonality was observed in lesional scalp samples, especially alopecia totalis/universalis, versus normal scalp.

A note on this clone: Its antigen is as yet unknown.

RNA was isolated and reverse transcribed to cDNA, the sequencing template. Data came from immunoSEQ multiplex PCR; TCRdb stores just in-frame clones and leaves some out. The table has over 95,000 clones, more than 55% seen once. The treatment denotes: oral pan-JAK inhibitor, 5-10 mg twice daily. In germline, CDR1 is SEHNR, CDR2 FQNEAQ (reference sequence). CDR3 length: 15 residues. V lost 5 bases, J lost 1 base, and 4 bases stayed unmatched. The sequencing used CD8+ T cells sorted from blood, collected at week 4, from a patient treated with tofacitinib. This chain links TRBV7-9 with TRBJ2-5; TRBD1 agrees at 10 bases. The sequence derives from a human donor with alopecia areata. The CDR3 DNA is TGTGCCAGCAGCGCGGACAGGGGGTCCCAAGAGACCCAGTACTTC. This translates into CASSADRGSQETQYF.